This T cell receptor beta chain is from a study of cytomegalovirus exposure and HLA in healthy donors. The PCR had 60 Vbeta and 13 Jbeta primers. Sequenced by immunoSEQ multiplex PCR; TCRdb stores in-frame clones only, minus some. Among more than 80,000 clones listed, about 71% were seen once. A word on this clone: Its antigen is not identified.

Study conclusions and caveats: Association with HLA alleles at 0.05 false discovery rate was found for roughly 17,000 TCR beta sequences in a later analysis. The study dropped some indistinguishable V segments, TRBV6-2 and TRBV6-3 among them.

Germline-derived CDR1 and CDR2 are WSHSY and SAAADI. J gave up 0 bases and V 6 bases, and 7 bases lay outside the gene matches. The CDR3 runs to 15 residues. The sample taken for sequencing was PBMCs. The chain joins TRBV10-2 to TRBJ2-7; TRBD1 matches 8 bases. This clonotype was sampled from a boy aged 5-17 years in good health and CMV-seronegative. DNA for the CDR3: TGCGCCAGCAGCGGACAGGGCCAGACCTCCTACGAGCAGTACTTC. This codes for CASSGQGQTSYEQYF.